These 11 T cell receptor beta chains share one sample of origin, sequenced in a study of T cell changes during pregnancy in multiple sclerosis. Only in-frame clones appear in the TCRdb table, and some are missing; sequencing was by immunoSEQ multiplex PCR. The sample contains over 30,000 clones, 88% of which appear only once. The sample in question was CD4+ T cells from peripheral blood mononuclear cells, obtained before pregnancy. The receptor set was obtained from a female donor with multiple sclerosis, enrolled in a pregnancy study.

This chain uses TRBV7-8 with TRBJ2-2; maybe TRBD2 (6 bases). The CDR3 covers 18 residues. Germline-derived CDR1 and CDR2 are SGHVS and FQNEAQ. V was clipped by 3 bases and J by 4 bases, with 21 bases between them. CDR3 nucleotides: TGTGCCAGCAGCTTGCTCGCTCGGGGGAGTGCTCTCACCGGGGAGCTGTTTTTT. Translation: CASSLLARGSALTGELFF.

V usage is TRBV5-5 and J usage is TRBJ1-5, with a possible D match to TRBD1 (6 bases). The CDR3 contains 15 residues. Germline V CDR1 and CDR2: SGHKS, YYEKEE (reference sequence). The V gene lost 2 bases and the J gene lost 6 bases, with 15 bases spanning the gap. DNA for the CDR3: TGTGCCAGCAGCTTATCGGGGGGGCGCGGTCAGCCCCAGCATTTT. Translating gives CASSLSGGRGQPQHF. Looking up the rest from reference TRBV5-5 and TRBJ1-5 gives the full variable domain: DAGVTQSPTHLIKTRGQQVTLRCSPISGHKSVSWYQQVLGQGPQFIFQYYEKEERGRGNFPDRFSARQFPNYSSELNVNALLLGDSALYLCASSLSGGRGQPQHFGDGTRLSIL.

The chain employs TRBV11-1 and TRBJ2-2; D is uncertain. Trimming shortened V by 3 bases and J by 5 bases, and 10 bases separated the two germline ends. The CDR3 has 14 amino acids. Germline V gives CDR1 SGHAT, CDR2 FQDESV (reference sequence). The chain's CDR3 is CASSFTESTGELFF. The CDR3 DNA is TGTGCCAGCAGCTTTACAGAGTCTACCGGGGAGCTGTTTTTT.

The rearrangement links TRBV5-1 to TRBJ2-3; D gene ambiguous. The CDR3 sequence is 15 residues long. From germline, CDR1 is SGHRS and CDR2 YFSETQ. Trimming took 4 bases from V and 2 from J, leaving 14 bases between them. In DNA, the CDR3 is TGCGCCAGCAGCACATCAGCGAGCAACACAGATACGCAGTATTTT. This codes for CASSTSASNTDTQYF.

V and J are TRBV5-6 and TRBJ2-7; 12 nucleotides align to TRBD2. CDR1 SGHDT and CDR2 YYEEEE come from the germline V gene. The CDR3 sequence is 15 residues long. V lost 0 bases to trimming and J lost 5 bases; unmatched junction nucleotides: 3. The CDR3 reads CASSLGLAGENEQYF. The DNA of the CDR3 is TGTGCCAGCAGCTTGGGACTAGCGGGAGAAAACGAGCAGTACTTC.

In DNA, the CDR3 is TGTGCCAGTACCCTCGATGGGGGCTGGGGGATTAGGCCGAGCTCCTACAATGAGCAGTTCTTC. Its protein is CASTLDGGWGIRPSSYNEQFF. The rearrangement joins TRBV19 to TRBJ2-1, with D tentatively TRBD1 (6 bases). Germline V gene lookup returns CDR1 LNHDA and CDR2 SQIVND (reference sequence). The V end was cut by 7 bases, the J end by 0 bases, with 31 bases between. The CDR3 runs to 21 residues. The whole variable domain, remainder taken from reference TRBV19 and TRBJ2-1, is DGGITQSPKYLFRKEGQNVTLSCEQNLNHDAMYWYRQDPGQGLRLIYYSQIVNDFQKGDIAEGYSVSREKKESFPLTVTSAQKNPTAFYLCASTLDGGWGIRPSSYNEQFFGPGTRLTVL.

The chain has TRBV6-5 and TRBJ2-7, with 14 bases identical to TRBD2. V lost 4 bases and J lost 3; bases outside the gene matches: 2. In germline, CDR1 is MNHEY, CDR2 SVGAGI. The CDR3 totals 15 residues. CDR3 in DNA: TGTGCCAGCAGTTTTGGACTAGCGGGGGGCTACGAGCAGTACTTC. It translates to CASSFGLAGGYEQYF.

V is TRBV30 and J is TRBJ1-2; no clear D. V gave up 7 bases and J gave up 1 base, with 16 bases separating them. CDR3 length equals 14 residues. Looked up from germline, CDR1 is GTSNPN and CDR2 is SVGIG (reference sequence). CDR3 loop: CAFLKEGLNYGYTF. CDR3 nucleotides: TGTGCCTTTCTCAAAGAGGGCCTTAACTATGGCTACACCTTC.

The chain combines TRBV4-2 with TRBJ1-5, with 11 bases that match TRBD1. The CDR3 is made up of 15 amino acids. The V gene end was trimmed by 1 base and the J gene end by 5 bases; junction bases not matched to a gene: 1. In germline, CDR1 is LGHNA, CDR2 YNFKEQ. DNA for the CDR3: TGTGCCAGCAGCCAAGGGGACAGGGGGGATCAGCCCCAGCATTTT. Translation: CASSQGDRGDQPQHF.

This rearrangement joins TRBV30 to TRBJ2-5; TRBD2 might be the D (6 bases). The CDR3 is 13 residues long. Trimming pared 2 bases from V and 4 bases from J, leaving 11 bases between. Germline CDR1 and CDR2: GTSNPN and SVGIG (reference sequence). The CDR3 DNA reads as TGTGCCTGGAGTAAGGGAGGTCCAGAGACCCAGTACTTC. This translates into CAWSKGGPETQYF.

The chain carries TRBV29-1 and TRBJ1-5; weak D call: TRBD1 (5 bases). V was shortened by 4 bases and J by 0 bases, with 7 bases between the two germline ends. Germline V gene lookup returns CDR1 SQVTM and CDR2 ANQGSEA. The CDR3 consists of 13 residues. CDR3 residues: CSVAGSSNQPQHF. Written as DNA, the CDR3 is TGCAGCGTTGCAGGGTCTAGCAATCAGCCCCAGCATTTT.